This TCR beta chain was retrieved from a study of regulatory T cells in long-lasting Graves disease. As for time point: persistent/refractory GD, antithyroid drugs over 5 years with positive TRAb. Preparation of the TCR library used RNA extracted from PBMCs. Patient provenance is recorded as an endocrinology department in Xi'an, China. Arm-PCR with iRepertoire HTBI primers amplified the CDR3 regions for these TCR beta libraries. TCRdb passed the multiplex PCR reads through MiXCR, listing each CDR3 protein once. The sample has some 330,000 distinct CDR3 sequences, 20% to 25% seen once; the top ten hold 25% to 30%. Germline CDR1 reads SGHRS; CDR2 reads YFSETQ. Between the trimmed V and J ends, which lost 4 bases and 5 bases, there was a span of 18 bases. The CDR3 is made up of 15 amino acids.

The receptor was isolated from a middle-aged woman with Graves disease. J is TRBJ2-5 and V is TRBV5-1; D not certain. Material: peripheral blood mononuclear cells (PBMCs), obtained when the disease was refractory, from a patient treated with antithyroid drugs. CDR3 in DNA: TGCGCCAGCAGCCCGGCCGTAAGGGTAGTGGAGACCCAGTACTTC. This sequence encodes CASSPAVRVVETQYF.